This entry concerns a single T cell receptor (beta chain). The data stem from a study of blood T cell repertoires in COVID-19. Generated by immunoSEQ multiplex PCR, the TCRdb table keeps only in-frame clones and is missing some. Of 250,000 to 350,000 clones in the sample, 70% to 90% were seen once. The CDR3 runs to 13 residues. J was trimmed by 8 bases and V by 4 bases; bases with no gene match: 2. Germline-derived CDR1 and CDR2 are LNHDA and SQIVND (reference sequence). Material: PBMCs or T cells enriched from blood (not recorded which). This receptor was identified in a woman in her twenties or thirties who had recovered from COVID-19. This chain uses TRBV19 with TRBJ2-4; 10 bases map to TRBD2. The CDR3, as DNA: TGTGCCAGTAGTAGACTAGCGGGTGACATTCAGTACTTC. Translating it yields CASSRLAGDIQYF. Together with reference TRBV19 and TRBJ2-4, the CDR3 gives the full variable domain: DGGITQSPKYLFRKEGQNVTLSCEQNLNHDAMYWYRQDPGQGLRLIYYSQIVNDFQKGDIAEGYSVSREKKESFPLTVTSAQKNPTAFYLCASSRLAGDIQYFGAGTRLSVL.